The 17 T cell receptor beta chains below come from one sample, sequenced in a study of T cell changes during pregnancy in multiple sclerosis. TCRdb's table, derived via immunoSEQ multiplex PCR, lists solely in-frame clones and lacks some. This table holds 50,000 to 65,000 clones, approximately 93% found once. The specimen was CD8+ T cells from peripheral blood mononuclear cells, collected in the second trimester of pregnancy. The receptors originated from a female donor with multiple sclerosis, enrolled in a pregnancy study.

The rearrangement joins TRBV27 to TRBJ2-7, with 8 bases lining up with TRBD2. V dropped 9 bases and J dropped 2; count of bases not matched to a gene: 9. This CDR3 comprises 14 residues. The germline V gene has CDR1 MNHEY and CDR2 SMNVEV (reference sequence). This CDR3 is CASSAGGVTYEQYF. The CDR3, as DNA: TGTGCCAGTAGCGCCGGGGGGGTGACCTACGAGCAGTACTTC.

V usage is TRBV13 and J usage is TRBJ2-1; tentatively, D is TRBD2 (5 bases). There are 13 residues in the CDR3. CDR1 and CDR2 (germline): PRHDT, FYEKMQ (reference sequence). The V gene lost 0 bases and the J gene lost 6 bases, with 6 bases spanning the gap. Here the CDR3 DNA reads TGTGCCAGCAGCTTAGGACTAGTCAATGAGCAGTTCTTC. This encodes CASSLGLVNEQFF. The full variable domain, with the rest looked up from reference TRBV13 and TRBJ2-1, is AAGVIQSPRHLIKEKRETATLKCYPIPRHDTVYWYQQGPGQDPQFLISFYEKMQSDKGSIPDRFSAQQFSDYHSELNMSSLELGDSALYFCASSLGLVNEQFFGPGTRLTVL.

The chain recombines TRBV15 with TRBJ2-7; 8 bases are a match to TRBD2. This CDR3 spans 15 amino acids. Germline trimming cut 3 bases from V and 5 bases from J; bases unmatched to any gene: 9. The germline V gene encodes CDR1 LNHNV and CDR2 YYDKDF (reference sequence). The CDR3 reads CATSRDSTSVHEQYF. The CDR3 DNA follows: TGTGCCACCAGCAGGGATTCGACTAGCGTCCACGAGCAGTACTTC.

The CDR3 is CASAWTGTADNEQFF. CDR3 bases: TGTGCCAGCGCTTGGACAGGGACCGCGGACAATGAGCAGTTCTTC. The chain combines TRBV6-5 with TRBJ2-1; 8 positions match TRBD1. Looked up from germline, CDR1 is MNHEY and CDR2 is SVGAGI. The CDR3 consists of 15 residues. The junction had 11 bases not matched to a gene; V was cut back by 8 bases and J by 5 bases.

The chain carries TRBV5-1 and TRBJ2-3; 9 nucleotides align to TRBD2. The germline CDR1 and CDR2 sequences are SGHRS and YFSETQ. The CDR3 contains 15 residues. Trimming removed 3 bases from V and 0 bases from J; junction bases left unmatched: 2. The CDR3 DNA reads as TGCGCCAGCAGCTCGACTAGCGGTAGCACAGATACGCAGTATTTT. Translation: CASSSTSGSTDTQYF.

The chain joins TRBV27 to TRBJ2-3; 8 bases match TRBD1. V lost 10 bases and J lost 4; bases outside the gene matches: 4. CDR1 MNHEY and CDR2 SMNVEV come from the germline V gene (reference sequence). The CDR3 loop spans 12 amino acids. CDR3 residues: CATGQGADTQYF. In DNA, the CDR3 is TGTGCCACTGGACAGGGAGCAGATACGCAGTATTTT.

The chain employs TRBV14 and TRBJ2-7; D remains ambiguous. Per germline, CDR1 SGHDN and CDR2 FVKESK. The CDR3 loop spans 17 amino acids. Trimming pared 1 base from V and 0 bases from J, leaving 16 bases between. CDR3 in DNA: TGTGCCAGCAGCCAAGGGTGGTCGGGTAAAAGCTCCTACGAGCAGTACTTC. This sequence encodes CASSQGWSGKSSYEQYF.

The chain is built from TRBV11-2 and TRBJ2-7; 8 bases align to TRBD1. Germline lookup yields CDR1 SGHAT and CDR2 FQNNGV. J was trimmed by 0 bases and V by 4 bases; bases with no gene match: 5. The CDR3 has 15 residues. For the CDR3, the DNA is TGTGCCAGCAGCTCCGGACAGGGATCCTCCTACGAGCAGTACTTC. Its protein is CASSSGQGSSYEQYF.

This clone was seen just once. This chain connects TRBV5-4 to TRBJ2-1; 10 bases are a match to TRBD1. CDR3 size: 15 residues. Germline V gene lookup returns CDR1 SGHNT and CDR2 YYREEE (reference sequence). The J segment lost 5 bases and the V segment lost 4 bases, leaving 6 bases of the junction unmatched. CDR3 in amino acids: CASSRPGQGHNEQFF. The DNA of the CDR3 is TGTGCCAGCAGCCGACCGGGACAGGGGCACAATGAGCAGTTCTTC.

A word on this clone: The junction shows a germline mismatch at one end, possibly a read error. Other DNA sequences from this sample encode an identical CDR3 as well. This chain connects TRBV27 to TRBJ2-7; 8 bases match TRBD2. The germline CDR1 and CDR2 sequences are MNHEY and SMNVEV (reference sequence). The CDR3 extends over 14 amino acids. In DNA, the CDR3 is TGTGCCAGTAGTTGGGAGAATAGCGGGAACGAGCAGTACTTC. Translating it yields CASSWENSGNEQYF.

The chain is built from TRBV5-4 and TRBJ2-5; D call uncertain. The CDR3 is 14 residues long. Germline-derived CDR1 and CDR2 are SGHNT and YYREEE (reference sequence). V gave up 3 bases and J gave up 2 bases, with 11 bases separating them. The CDR3 coding sequence is TGTGCCAGCAGCTCCCCTTTGGAGCAAGAGACCCAGTACTTC. Protein sequence: CASSSPLEQETQYF.

The chain couples TRBV7-9 to TRBJ2-3; D is ambiguous. CDR1 and CDR2 (germline): SEHNR, FQNEAQ (reference sequence). Trimming stripped 4 bases from V and 1 base from J, with 3 bases between. CDR3 size: 12 residues. CDR3 sequence reads: CASSSGTDTQYF. DNA of the CDR3: TGTGCCAGCAGCTCTGGCACAGATACGCAGTATTTT. Full variable domain (rest looked up from reference TRBV7-9 and TRBJ2-3): DTGVSQNPRHKITKRGQNVTFRCDPISEHNRLYWYRQTLGQGPEFLTYFQNEAQLEKSRLLSDRFSAERPKGSFSTLEIQRTEQGDSAMYLCASSSGTDTQYFGPGTRLTVL.

The chain has TRBV7-6 and TRBJ2-7, with unresolved D. The ends were cut back, 5 bases at V and 1 base at J, with 9 bases in the middle. Germline CDR1 reads SGHVS; CDR2 reads FNYEAQ. The CDR3 is 13 amino acids. The CDR3: CASSAPSSYEQYF. The CDR3 nucleotides are TGTGCCAGCAGCGCCCCCAGTTCCTACGAGCAGTACTTC.

The rearrangement uses TRBV25-1 and TRBJ2-7; 7 positions agree with TRBD1. CDR3 length equals 15 residues. Trimming at V came to 4 bases and at J to 4 bases, leaving 10 bases not matched to a gene. Germline V gene lookup returns CDR1 MGHDK and CDR2 SYGVNS. The CDR3 protein is CASSVGQAMTYEQYF. The CDR3 bases are TGTGCCAGCAGTGTCGGACAGGCAATGACTTACGAGCAGTACTTC.

The sample holds one count of this clone. The rearrangement uses TRBV15 and TRBJ1-4; D is perhaps TRBD1 (5 bases). Germline CDR1 and CDR2: LNHNV and YYDKDF (reference sequence). Trimming removed 2 bases from V and 8 bases from J, with 21 bases in between. The CDR3 has 17 residues. DNA for the CDR3: TGTGCCACCAGCAGAAATCCATGGGGGAGGAAGAGCGAAAAACTGTTTTTT. Its protein product is CATSRNPWGRKSEKLFF.

The chain employs TRBV19 and TRBJ2-1; 10 nucleotides align to TRBD2. The germline gives CDR1 LNHDA, CDR2 SQIVND (reference sequence). There are 14 residues in the CDR3. J was trimmed by 6 bases and V by 8 bases; bases with no gene match: 7. The CDR3 spells CASCLAGELNEQFF. The CDR3 nucleotides are TGTGCCAGTTGCCTAGCGGGGGAACTCAATGAGCAGTTCTTC.

This sequence joins TRBV27 and TRBJ2-7; D might be TRBD2 (5 bases). Germline V gene lookup returns CDR1 MNHEY and CDR2 SMNVEV (reference sequence). This CDR3 has 13 amino acids. The V and J ends lost 3 bases and 3 bases respectively, with 9 bases between them. CDR3 sequence (DNA): TGTGCCAGCAGTTTCGGACTCCGCTACGAGCAGTACTTC. Translation gives CASSFGLRYEQYF.